The 31 T cell receptor beta chains below come from one sample, sequenced in a study of T cell responses to AZD1222 COVID-19 vaccine. Here immunoSEQ multiplex PCR was the method, and the copy in TCRdb shows in-frame clones only, minus some. The sample includes over 45,000 clones, approximately 90% of them seen just once. This specimen was peripheral blood, taken on day 0 of AZD1222 vaccination. All receptors come from an adult in good health.

This rearrangement joins TRBV2 to TRBJ1-6; TRBD1 might be the D (5 bases). Germline V CDR1 and CDR2: SNHLY, FYNNEI. The ends were cut back, 3 bases at V and 10 bases at J, with 10 bases in the middle. This CDR3 is 13 amino acids long. CDR3 in amino acids: CASSERGGSPLHF. In nucleotides, the CDR3 is TGTGCCAGCAGTGAGAGGGGCGGGTCACCCCTCCACTTT.

CDR3 bases: TGCGCCAGCAGCTTGTCCGGCGGGGGGCCATACAATGAGCAGTTCTTC. Translation: CASSLSGGGPYNEQFF. The rearrangement joins TRBV5-1 to TRBJ2-1, with 8 bases matching TRBD2. The CDR3 contains 16 residues. Germline trimming cut 1 base from V and 4 bases from J; bases unmatched to any gene: 7. Per the germline V gene, CDR1 is SGHRS and CDR2 is YFSETQ.

The V gene is TRBV12-3 or TRBV12-4, the J gene TRBJ1-2, with D unresolved. V lost 3 bases and J lost 4, with 9 bases in between. There are 13 residues in the CDR3. The CDR3 reads CASSLFGFYGYTF. DNA of the CDR3: TGTGCCAGCAGTTTGTTTGGATTCTATGGCTACACCTTC.

V usage is TRBV24-1 and J usage is TRBJ2-3; TRBD1 might be the D (5 bases). The CDR3 totals 13 residues. V shed 8 bases and J shed 1 base, with 9 bases lying between them. CDR1 is KGHDR, CDR2 SFDVKD, per germline. Here the CDR3 reads CATNPTGTDTQYF. The CDR3, as DNA: TGTGCCACCAACCCGACAGGCACAGATACGCAGTATTTT.

This rearrangement joins TRBV12-3 or TRBV12-4 to TRBJ1-1; a weak D match, TRBD1 (5 bases). V was cut by 2 bases and J by 7 bases, with 11 bases left in between. CDR3 size: 13 residues. CDR3 residues: CASSLLVGGEAFF. The CDR3 nucleotides read TGTGCCAGCAGTTTATTGGTCGGGGGTGAAGCTTTCTTT.

The rearrangement uses TRBV4-1 and TRBJ2-1; 11 bases fit TRBD2. The CDR3 is 16 residues long. The V and J ends lost 1 base and 8 bases, in that order; junction bases with no gene match: 7. CDR1 and CDR2 (germline): MGHRA, YSYEKL. This CDR3 reads CASSQVSSGGLDEQFF. The CDR3 DNA is TGCGCCAGCAGCCAAGTATCTAGCGGGGGGCTGGATGAGCAGTTCTTC.

The chain couples TRBV21-1 to TRBJ2-7; the table's D call, TRBD2, was not checked against the DNA. TRBV21-1 is a pseudogene. This CDR3 region has 16 residues. The CDR3 sequence is CASSKMGVGSSYEQYF. The CDR3 bases are TGTGCCAGCAGCAAAATGGGGGTCGGGAGCTCCTACGAGCAGTACTTC.

The chain uses TRBV11-2 and TRBJ2-7, with unresolved D. This CDR3 is built from 15 residues. The V and J ends lost 5 bases and 2 bases respectively, with 16 bases between them. Per germline, CDR1 SGHAT and CDR2 FQNNGV. Here the CDR3 DNA reads TGTGCCAGCAGCCCCCTTGGTAACGTAGCCTACGAGCAGTACTTC. It codes for CASSPLGNVAYEQYF.

The chain recombines TRBV3-1 (or the pseudogene TRBV3-2) with TRBJ2-1; unclear D gene. The CDR3 runs 16 residues. Germline V CDR1 and CDR2: LGHDT, YNNKEL (reference sequence). Trimming shortened V by 2 bases and J by 8 bases, and 19 bases separated the two germline ends. CDR3 nucleotides: TGTGCCAGCAGCCAATATAGAGCAAACCTTGTGGATGAGCAGTTCTTC. It codes for CASSQYRANLVDEQFF.

The rearrangement uses TRBV5-6 and TRBJ2-1, with TRBD1 identical over 7 bases. The CDR3 extends over 14 amino acids. Trimming at V came to 2 bases and at J to 6 bases, leaving 5 bases not matched to a gene. The germline V gene encodes CDR1 SGHDT and CDR2 YYEEEE. CDR3 DNA: TGTGCCAGCAGCTTCGGTGCAGGGGGCAATGAGCAGTTCTTC. Translating gives CASSFGAGGNEQFF. Using reference TRBV5-6 and TRBJ2-1 for the parts outside the CDR3, the full variable domain is DAGVTQSPTHLIKTRGQQVTLRCSPKSGHDTVSWYQQALGQGPQFIFQYYEEEERQRGNFPDRFSGHQFPNYSSELNVNALLLGDSALYLCASSFGAGGNEQFFGPGTRLTVL.

The CDR3: CASSPDLTGGSEQYF. The CDR3, as DNA: TGTGCCAGCAGCCCAGACTTGACAGGGGGTAGCGAGCAGTACTTC. The chain has TRBV7-9 and TRBJ2-7; 9 bases map to TRBD1. Germline trimming cut 5 bases from V and 6 bases from J; bases unmatched to any gene: 11. CDR3 length equals 15 residues. The germline V gene has CDR1 SEHNR and CDR2 FQNEAQ (reference sequence).

The chain has TRBV11-2 and TRBJ2-5, with a possible D match to TRBD2 (7 bases). CDR1 is SGHAT, CDR2 FQNNGV, per germline. Trimming removed 2 bases at V and 2 bases at J, with 15 bases between. The CDR3 consists of 16 residues. The CDR3 is CASSLRLGGGQETQYF. For the CDR3, the DNA is TGTGCCAGCAGCTTAAGGTTGGGAGGGGGGCAAGAGACCCAGTACTTC.

This clone appeared a single time. The CDR3 sequence: CASGLIGRVGTGELFF. CDR3 coding DNA: TGTGCTAGTGGTTTGATTGGCAGGGTGGGCACCGGGGAGCTGTTTTTT. V usage is TRBV12-5 and J usage is TRBJ2-2; D is perhaps TRBD1 (5 bases). Germline CDR1 reads LGHNT; CDR2 reads FRNRAP. V lost 2 bases, J lost 4 bases, and 14 bases lay in between. The CDR3 is 16 residues long.

The chain carries TRBV5-4 and TRBJ1-3; no reliable D call. In germline, CDR1 is SGHNT, CDR2 YYREEE (reference sequence). V was cut by 5 bases and J by 2 bases, with 11 bases left in between. The CDR3 runs to 14 residues. The chain's CDR3 is CASREESTGNTIYF. CDR3 sequence (DNA): TGTGCCAGCAGGGAGGAGTCTACTGGAAACACCATATATTTT.

This clone appeared a few times. V gene TRBV29-1 combines with J gene TRBJ2-2; the D call may be TRBD1 or TRBD2 (5 bases each). Germline V gives CDR1 SQVTM, CDR2 ANQGSEA. Trimming took off 6 bases at V and 6 bases at J, with 11 bases between the two ends. The length of the CDR3 is 12 residues. CDR3 loop: CSVGAPAGELFF. In DNA, the CDR3 is TGCAGCGTCGGGGCCCCGGCCGGGGAGCTGTTTTTT.

The chain carries TRBV5-1 and TRBJ1-2; 8 bases map to TRBD1. This CDR3 region has 15 residues. The ends lost 1 base at V and 7 bases at J; junction bases unmatched: 9. Germline-derived CDR1 and CDR2 are SGHRS and YFSETQ. Here the CDR3 reads CASSLPSGQGGGYTF. The CDR3 DNA reads TGCGCCAGCAGCTTGCCCTCCGGACAGGGAGGTGGCTACACCTTC.

The rearrangement uses TRBV7-2 and TRBJ2-7; TRBD1 aligns across 8 bases. The CDR3 has 14 residues. V was pared by 5 bases and J by 0 bases, with 3 bases of the junction left unmatched. The germline gives CDR1 SGHTA, CDR2 FQGNSA. The CDR3 DNA follows: TGTGCCAGCAGCGGACAGGGAAGCTCCTACGAGCAGTACTTC. Translated: CASSGQGSSYEQYF.

The V gene is TRBV5-6, the J gene TRBJ1-2; D is unresolved. V lost 1 base, J lost 4 bases, and 8 bases lay in between. The CDR3 runs to 13 residues. The germline V gene encodes CDR1 SGHDT and CDR2 YYEEEE. The CDR3 DNA follows: TGTGCCAGCAGCTTGCCCCAGGCCTATGGCTACACCTTC. Translated: CASSLPQAYGYTF.

This clone showed up just a few times. The CDR3 protein is CASSYSVGYEQYF. The CDR3 DNA sequence: TGTGCCAGCAGTTACTCGGTCGGCTACGAGCAGTACTTC. V is TRBV6-6 and J is TRBJ2-7; no reliable D call. This CDR3 region has 13 residues. Trimming removed 0 bases at V and 3 bases at J, with 6 bases between. The germline V gene has CDR1 MNHNY and CDR2 SVGAGI (reference sequence).

The rearrangement joins TRBV6-4 to TRBJ2-1, with TRBD1 as a possible D gene (6 bases). Germline V gene sequence: CDR1 MRHNA, CDR2 SNTAGT. CDR3 length: 14 amino acids. Trimming left V 0 bases short and J 5 bases short, with 8 bases between. The CDR3 DNA reads as TGTGCCAGCAGTGACTCAAACAGGGACAATGAGCAGTTCTTC. Protein sequence: CASSDSNRDNEQFF.

The chain employs TRBV24-1 and TRBJ1-1; the D is unclear. The V and J ends lost 7 bases and 5 bases respectively, with 7 bases between them. The CDR3 is 11 amino acids. Germline lookup yields CDR1 KGHDR and CDR2 SFDVKD. This CDR3 is CATRSQTEAFF. The CDR3 DNA reads TGTGCCACCAGGAGTCAAACTGAAGCTTTCTTT.

The chain is built from TRBV6-5 and TRBJ2-7; possible D gene TRBD2, 5 bases. The CDR3 loop spans 13 amino acids. Trimming removed 0 bases from V and 6 bases from J, with 9 bases in between. Germline loops: CDR1 MNHEY, CDR2 SVGAGI. The CDR3 spells CASSYSGSLEQYF. CDR3 nucleotides: TGTGCCAGCAGTTACTCAGGGAGTCTCGAGCAGTACTTC.

This chain uses TRBV12-3 or TRBV12-4 with TRBJ1-3; D is perhaps TRBD1 (6 bases). V lost 6 bases, J lost 4 bases, and 10 bases lay in between. There are 13 residues in the CDR3. CDR3 loop: CASSQTGGNTIYF. In nucleotides, the CDR3 is TGTGCCAGCAGCCAGACAGGCGGAAACACCATATATTTT.

The chain couples TRBV19 to TRBJ1-5; D gene unclear. Germline V gene data show CDR1 as LNHDA and CDR2 as SQIVND (reference sequence). The CDR3 is 14 residues long. V was cut by 2 bases and J by 2 bases, with 7 bases left in between. The CDR3 region is CASSITARNQPQHF. The CDR3 DNA reads as TGTGCCAGTAGTATAACAGCCCGCAATCAGCCCCAGCATTTT. The entire variable domain, with the rest obtained from reference TRBV19 and TRBJ1-5, is as follows: DGGITQSPKYLFRKEGQNVTLSCEQNLNHDAMYWYRQDPGQGLRLIYYSQIVNDFQKGDIAEGYSVSREKKESFPLTVTSAQKNPTAFYLCASSITARNQPQHFGDGTRLSIL.

This rearrangement joins TRBV2 to TRBJ1-5; D is unresolved. The germline V gene has CDR1 SNHLY and CDR2 FYNNEI. V was pared by 5 bases and J by 0 bases, with 8 bases between. The CDR3 covers 14 residues. The CDR3 region is CASSYGFSNQPQHF. The CDR3, as DNA: TGTGCCAGCAGTTATGGGTTTAGCAATCAGCCCCAGCATTTT. Variable domain in full (rest from reference TRBV2 and TRBJ1-5): EPEVTQTPSHQVTQMGQEVILRCVPISNHLYFYWYRQILGQKVEFLVSFYNNEISEKSEIFDDQFSVERPDGSNFTLKIRSTKLEDSAMYFCASSYGFSNQPQHFGDGTRLSIL.

The rearrangement links TRBV6-1 to TRBJ2-5, with a tentative D call TRBD2 (6 bases). Trimming cost V 1 base and J 5 bases, with 11 bases left between them. Germline CDR1 reads MNHNS; CDR2 reads SASEGT. The CDR3 length is 14 residues. This CDR3 is CASSEGRGRETQYF. Here the CDR3 DNA reads TGTGCCAGCAGTGAAGGGAGGGGCCGGGAGACCCAGTACTTC.

The chain uses TRBV2 and TRBJ1-2, with TRBD1 matching over 9 bases. The CDR3 runs to 15 residues. CDR1 SNHLY and CDR2 FYNNEI come from the germline V gene. V lost 4 bases, J lost 3 bases, and 6 bases stayed unmatched. The CDR3: CASSAGTGFDYGYTF. In DNA form, the CDR3 reads TGTGCCAGCAGTGCCGGGACAGGGTTCGACTATGGCTACACCTTC.

The V gene is TRBV6-5, the J gene TRBJ1-1; D perhaps matches TRBD1 (6 bases). CDR1 and CDR2 (germline): MNHEY, SVGAGI. The V and J ends lost 0 bases and 11 bases respectively, with 13 bases between them. There are 13 residues in the CDR3. CDR3 bases: TGTGCCAGCAGTTACTCGCAGGGGCTGGGGGCTTTCTTT. This codes for CASSYSQGLGAFF.

This clone was seen more than once but under ten times. The CDR3 here is CASSGRSSGGYNEQFF. CDR3 bases: TGTGCCAGCAGCGGTAGGTCTAGCGGGGGCTACAATGAGCAGTTCTTC. The J gene is TRBJ2-1, the V gene TRBV9; TRBD2 matches 10 bases. Germline V gene lookup returns CDR1 SGDLS and CDR2 YYNGEE. J lost 3 bases, V lost 3 bases, and 6 bases had no gene match. The CDR3 runs 16 residues. Drawing the rest from reference TRBV9 and TRBJ2-1, the complete variable domain is DSGVTQTPKHLITATGQRVTLRCSPRSGDLSVYWYQQSLDQGLQFLIQYYNGEERAKGNILERFSAQQFPDLHSELNLSSLELGDSALYFCASSGRSSGGYNEQFFGPGTRLTVL.

This chain connects TRBV3-1 (or the pseudogene TRBV3-2) to TRBJ1-1; D might be TRBD1 (6 bases). V was cut by 3 bases and J by 0 bases, with 11 bases left in between. CDR1 is LGHDT and CDR2 is YNNKEL in the germline V gene (reference sequence). The length of the CDR3 is 15 residues. In DNA form, the CDR3 reads TGTGCCAGCAGCCAGGTTCACAGGGTGAACACTGAAGCTTTCTTT. Its protein product is CASSQVHRVNTEAFF.

The genes are TRBV4-1 and TRBJ2-1, with D perhaps matching TRBD1 (5 bases). The CDR3 sequence is 15 residues long. V was clipped by 0 bases and J by 6 bases, with 12 bases between them. The germline V gene encodes CDR1 MGHRA and CDR2 YSYEKL. Here the CDR3 DNA reads TGCGCCAGCAGCCAAGAGCGTCAGGGATTCAATGAGCAGTTCTTC. Its translation: CASSQERQGFNEQFF.